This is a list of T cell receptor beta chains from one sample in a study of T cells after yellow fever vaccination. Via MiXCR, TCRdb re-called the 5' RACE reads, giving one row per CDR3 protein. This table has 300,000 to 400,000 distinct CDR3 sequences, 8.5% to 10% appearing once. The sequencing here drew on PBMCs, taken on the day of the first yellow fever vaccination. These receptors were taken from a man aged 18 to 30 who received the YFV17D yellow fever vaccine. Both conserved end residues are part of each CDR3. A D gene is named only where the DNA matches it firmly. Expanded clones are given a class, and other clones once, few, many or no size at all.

TGCAGTGTGTTGAGGAGGAACACTGAAGCTTTCTTT	CSVLRRNTEAFF	TRBJ1-1	TRBV20-1	many	NA
TGCAGTGCCGCGACAGGGATGAGCTCCTACGAGCAGTACTTC	CSAATGMSSYEQYF	TRBJ2-7	TRBV20-1	few	TRBD1
TGTGCCAGCAGAGGTCGGGCACCCTACGAGCAGTACTTC	CASRGRAPYEQYF	TRBJ2-7	TRBV7-2	many	NA
TGTGCCAGCAGCTTAGTCCTAGCGGGGGGGCCGGATACGCAGTATTTT	CASSLVLAGGPDTQYF	TRBJ2-3	TRBV7-9	few	TRBD2
TGCGCCAGCAGCTTACTGACAGGGTCCTATGGCTACACCTTC	CASSLLTGSYGYTF	TRBJ1-2	TRBV5-1	NA	TRBD1
TGTGCCAGCTCCTCCTCGGGTAGCGCGACAGATACGCAGTATTTT	CASSSSGSATDTQYF	TRBJ2-3	TRBV9	large	NA
TGCGCCAGCAGCCCCGCCGGGGTGGGAAAACTGTTTTTT	CASSPAGVGKLFF	TRBJ1-4	TRBV4-3	many	NA
TGTGCCAGCAGCGTGACAGGGGGAGCCCCTGAAGCTTTCTTT	CASSVTGGAPEAFF	TRBJ1-1	TRBV9	NA	TRBD1
TGCAGTGCTGGAGACAGGGGATCTAATGAAAAACTGTTTTTT	CSAGDRGSNEKLFF	TRBJ1-4	TRBV20-1	NA	TRBD1
TGTGCCAGTAGTAGCATCCGGGGCACTGAAGCTTTCTTT	CASSSIRGTEAFF	TRBJ1-1	TRBV19	NA	NA
TGTGCCAGCAGCTTAAGCGGGGGGGCCACAGATACGCAGTATTTT	CASSLSGGATDTQYF	TRBJ2-3	TRBV7-9	NA	TRBD2
TGTGCCACCAGTGACGCCGTTGGGTACCAAGAGACCCAGTACTTC	CATSDAVGYQETQYF	TRBJ2-5	TRBV24-1	NA	NA
TGCAGTGCTAGGGTTTTTCAGGGTCCCCTCATTACGCAGTATTTT	CSARVFQGPLITQYF	TRBJ2-3	TRBV20-1	NA	NA
TGTGCCAGCAGCCAAGACGGGCCGGCTAGCTCCTACAATGAGCAGTTCTTC	CASSQDGPASSYNEQFF	TRBJ2-1	TRBV3-1	many	NA
TGCAGTGCTAGACGTCTAGCGGGGAGTTACAATGAGCAGTTCTTC	CSARRLAGSYNEQFF	TRBJ2-1	TRBV20-1	few	TRBD2
TGTGCCTGGAGTGTACTGGGATTGGGGGAGCTGTTTTTT	CAWSVLGLGELFF	TRBJ2-2	TRBV30	NA	NA
TGTGCCAGTACCTCGATCGGGGTGACGGTCTATGGCTACACCTTC	CASTSIGVTVYGYTF	TRBJ1-2	TRBV19	NA	NA
TGCGCCAGCAGCGAGGCGGGGCTCATTAAGACGCAGTATTTT	CASSEAGLIKTQYF	TRBJ2-3	TRBV5-1	NA	NA
TGCAGTGCTAGAGATCAGAGGGGTGGACCCTACAATGAGCAGTTCTTC	CSARDQRGGPYNEQFF	TRBJ2-1	TRBV20-1	few	NA
TGTGCCAGCAGCCTCACCGGGACAAAAGAAAAACTGTTTTTT	CASSLTGTKEKLFF	TRBJ1-4	TRBV7-6	many	NA
TGTGCCAGCAGACAAACCGGAGTAGGACAGGGGGACGGTCAGCCCCAGCATTTT	CASRQTGVGQGDGQPQHF	TRBJ1-5	TRBV7-7	NA	TRBD1
TGTGCCAGCAGTGAGGACAGGGTAACAACTAATGAAAAACTGTTTTTT	CASSEDRVTTNEKLFF	TRBJ1-4	TRBV9	few	TRBD1
TGTGCCATCAGTGAGCGGCAGAACTATGGCTACACCTTC	CAISERQNYGYTF	TRBJ1-2	TRBV10-3	NA	NA
TGCAGCGTTGAGGGGCTGGGAGAAGGGGCTGGGGCCAACGTCCTGACTTTC	CSVEGLGEGAGANVLTF	TRBJ2-6	TRBV29-1	NA	NA
TGTGCCAGCAGCAAGCCTCGGGGGGCGATCCAAGAGACCCAGTACTTC	CASSKPRGAIQETQYF	TRBJ2-5	TRBV6-1	few	NA
TGCGCCAGCAGCCAAGGGATTTTAGGCGGGGGGGGGGCCGATACGCAGTATTTT	CASSQGILGGGGADTQYF	TRBJ2-3	TRBV4-1	few	TRBD2
TGTGCCAGCAGCTTAGGGACATCGAGCTCCTATAATTCACCCCTCCACTTT	CASSLGTSSSYNSPLHF	TRBJ1-6	TRBV11-2	many	NA
TGTGCCTGGAGTGGCAGACAGGGGGCAGATACGCAGTATTTT	CAWSGRQGADTQYF	TRBJ2-3	TRBV30	few	TRBD1
TGTGCCAGCAGCTTTGAAGCAGGCAATGAGCAGTTCTTC	CASSFEAGNEQFF	TRBJ2-1	TRBV7-9	many	NA
TGTGCCACCCAGGCTAGCGAAGAGACCCAGTACTTC	CATQASEETQYF	TRBJ2-5	TRBV10-3	few	NA
TGTGCCAGCAGCCCCAGTGGGGACAGGGAAGAAGTAGAAGCAACTAATGAAAAACTGTTTTTT	CASSPSGDREEVEATNEKLFF	TRBJ1-4	TRBV4-2	NA	TRBD1
TGTGCCAGCAGCTTAGCGGGGACATTTAACTATGGCTACACCTTC	CASSLAGTFNYGYTF	TRBJ1-2	TRBV7-9	few	NA
TGTGCCAGCAGTGTTAGCGGGGGAGTAGATACGCAGTATTTT	CASSVSGGVDTQYF	TRBJ2-3	TRBV12-3/TRBV12-4	many	TRBD2
TGTGCCAGCAGTTCGGCCTGGGCCTATGGCTACACCTTC	CASSSAWAYGYTF	TRBJ1-2	TRBV12-3/TRBV12-4	NA	NA
TGTTCCAGGAGGGGGACAGCTTTAAACTATGGCTACACCTTC	CSRRGTALNYGYTF	TRBJ1-2	TRBV10-3	NA	TRBD1
TGCAGTGCTAGAGATCAGGGAATGAACACTGAAGCTTTCTTT	CSARDQGMNTEAFF	TRBJ1-1	TRBV20-1	few	NA
TGCGCCAGCAGCCCGACTAGCGGAAACACCGGGGAGCTGTTTTTT	CASSPTSGNTGELFF	TRBJ2-2	TRBV5-1	many	TRBD2
TGCGCCAGCAGCTCAGGACTAGCGGGGGCTTTTTACAATGAGCAGTTCTTC	CASSSGLAGAFYNEQFF	TRBJ2-1	TRBV5-1	NA	TRBD2
TGTGCCAGCAGCTTAGGACAGGCCGAAAATTCACCCCTCCACTTT	CASSLGQAENSPLHF	TRBJ1-6	TRBV7-2	few	NA
TGTGCCAGCAGTTGGACAGGGGTAGAGGACTATGGCTACACCTTC	CASSWTGVEDYGYTF	TRBJ1-2	TRBV28	many	TRBD1
TGTGCCAGCAGCCACCTCTTGGGGGGATCGGCCAAAAACATTCAGTACTTC	CASSHLLGGSAKNIQYF	TRBJ2-4	TRBV4-2	few	NA
TGTGCCAGCGTCCCCCCTAGACTAGCGGGCACAGATACGCAGTATTTT	CASVPPRLAGTDTQYF	TRBJ2-3	TRBV2	NA	TRBD2
TGTGCCAGCAGCTTAATGGGGGGGGCAGAAGAGACCCAGTACTTC	CASSLMGGAEETQYF	TRBJ2-5	TRBV7-9	few	NA
TGTGCCAGCAGCCAATCCGAAGGGGACAGCTCGAACACTGAAGCTTTCTTT	CASSQSEGDSSNTEAFF	TRBJ1-1	TRBV4-2	many	TRBD1
TGCGCCAGCAGCCAAATGAAGTCCAGGGAACATGAGCAGTTCTTC	CASSQMKSREHEQFF	TRBJ2-1	TRBV4-3	NA	NA
TGTGCCAGCTTGAAGAGCACAGATACGCAGTATTTT	CASLKSTDTQYF	TRBJ2-3	TRBV18	few	NA
TGCAGTGCTAGTAACCCAAGGGGCGCCGGGGAGCTGTTTTTT	CSASNPRGAGELFF	TRBJ2-2	TRBV20-1	many	NA
TGCGCCAGCACCATCGGGTCAAGCTCCTACAATGAGCAGTTCTTC	CASTIGSSSYNEQFF	TRBJ2-1	TRBV5-1	few	NA
TGTGCCAGCAGCTTAGAGGGGACTCGGGCGGACACCGGGGAGCTGTTTTTT	CASSLEGTRADTGELFF	TRBJ2-2	TRBV7-9	many	NA
TGCGCCAGCAGCCAAGTACAGGGCAACTATGGCTACACCTTC	CASSQVQGNYGYTF	TRBJ1-2	TRBV4-1	few	NA
TGTGCCAGCAGCCCAGGGTGGGTAAACACTGAAGCTTTCTTT	CASSPGWVNTEAFF	TRBJ1-1	TRBV3-1	few	NA
TGTGCCAGCAGTGCGAGGGTGAGAAGTAAAGCTTTCTTT	CASSARVRSKAFF	TRBJ1-1	TRBV2	NA	NA
TGTGCCAGCAGCCAGGGGACAGGAGGTAGTCGGCCCCAGCATTTT	CASSQGTGGSRPQHF	TRBJ1-5	TRBV7-9	NA	TRBD1
TGTGCCAGCTCACCGGGGGGTCAGGACACTGAAGCTTTCTTT	CASSPGGQDTEAFF	TRBJ1-1	TRBV18	many	NA
TGTGCCAGCAGCTCAGACGTCGGACGGGGGTTGGGTGGCTACACCTTC	CASSSDVGRGLGGYTF	TRBJ1-2	TRBV7-2	few	NA
TGCAGTGCAACGGACAGGGGGCTCGGGGCAGCCTATGGCTACACCTTC	CSATDRGLGAAYGYTF	TRBJ1-2	TRBV20-1	few	TRBD1